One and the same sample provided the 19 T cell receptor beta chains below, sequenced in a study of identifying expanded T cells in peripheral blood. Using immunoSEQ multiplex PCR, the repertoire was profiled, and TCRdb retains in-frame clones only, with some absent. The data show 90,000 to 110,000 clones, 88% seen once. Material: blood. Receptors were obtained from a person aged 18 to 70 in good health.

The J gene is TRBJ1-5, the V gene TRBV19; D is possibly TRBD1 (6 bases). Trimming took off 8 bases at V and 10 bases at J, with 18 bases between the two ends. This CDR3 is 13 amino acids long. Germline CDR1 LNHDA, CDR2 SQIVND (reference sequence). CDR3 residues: CASDTTQGVPQHF. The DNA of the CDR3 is TGTGCCAGTGATACAACACAGGGAGTTCCCCAGCATTTT. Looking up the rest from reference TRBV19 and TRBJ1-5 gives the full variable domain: DGGITQSPKYLFRKEGQNVTLSCEQNLNHDAMYWYRQDPGQGLRLIYYSQIVNDFQKGDIAEGYSVSREKKESFPLTVTSAQKNPTAFYLCASDTTQGVPQHFGDGTRLSIL.

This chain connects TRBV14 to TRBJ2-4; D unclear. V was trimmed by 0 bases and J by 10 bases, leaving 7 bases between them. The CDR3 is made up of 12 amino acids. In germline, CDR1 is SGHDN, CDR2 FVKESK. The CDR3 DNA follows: TGTGCCAGCAGCCAAGATCGGCAGATTCAGTACTTC. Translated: CASSQDRQIQYF.

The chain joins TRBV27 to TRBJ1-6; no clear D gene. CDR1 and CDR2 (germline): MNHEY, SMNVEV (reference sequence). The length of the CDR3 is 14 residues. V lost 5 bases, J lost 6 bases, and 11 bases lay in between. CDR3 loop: CASSTGFGNSPLHF. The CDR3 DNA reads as TGTGCCAGCAGTACCGGCTTTGGTAATTCACCCCTCCACTTT.

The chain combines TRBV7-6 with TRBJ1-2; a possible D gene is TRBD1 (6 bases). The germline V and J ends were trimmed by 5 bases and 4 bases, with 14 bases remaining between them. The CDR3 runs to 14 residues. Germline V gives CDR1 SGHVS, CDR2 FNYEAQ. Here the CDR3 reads CASSPAGGGYGYTF. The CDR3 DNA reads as TGTGCCAGCAGCCCCGCGGGGGGCGGCTATGGCTACACCTTC.

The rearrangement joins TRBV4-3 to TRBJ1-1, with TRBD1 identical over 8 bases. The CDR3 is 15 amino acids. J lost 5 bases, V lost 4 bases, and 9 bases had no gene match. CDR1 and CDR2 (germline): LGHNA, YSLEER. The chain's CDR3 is CASSLQQGVGTEAFF. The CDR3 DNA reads TGCGCCAGCAGCCTGCAACAGGGGGTGGGGACTGAAGCTTTCTTT.

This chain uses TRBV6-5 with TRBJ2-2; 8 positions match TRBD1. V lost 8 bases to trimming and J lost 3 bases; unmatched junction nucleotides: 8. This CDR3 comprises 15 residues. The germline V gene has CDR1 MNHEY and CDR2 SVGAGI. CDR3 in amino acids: CASRRGQGYTGELFF. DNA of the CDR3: TGTGCCAGCCGACGCGGACAGGGTTACACCGGGGAGCTGTTTTTT.

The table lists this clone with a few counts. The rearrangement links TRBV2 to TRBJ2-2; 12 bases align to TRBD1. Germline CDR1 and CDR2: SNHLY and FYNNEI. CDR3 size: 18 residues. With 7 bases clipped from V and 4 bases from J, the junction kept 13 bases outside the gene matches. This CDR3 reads CASIKIGTGGYGTGELFF. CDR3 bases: TGTGCCAGCATTAAAATAGGGACAGGGGGCTATGGCACCGGGGAGCTGTTTTTT.

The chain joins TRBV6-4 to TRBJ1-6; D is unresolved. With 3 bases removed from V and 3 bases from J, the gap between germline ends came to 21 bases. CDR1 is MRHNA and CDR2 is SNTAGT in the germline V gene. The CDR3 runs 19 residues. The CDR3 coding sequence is TGTGCCAGCAGTGAACAACACGGGCTACCACCTTTCTATAATTCACCCCTCCACTTT. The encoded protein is CASSEQHGLPPFYNSPLHF.

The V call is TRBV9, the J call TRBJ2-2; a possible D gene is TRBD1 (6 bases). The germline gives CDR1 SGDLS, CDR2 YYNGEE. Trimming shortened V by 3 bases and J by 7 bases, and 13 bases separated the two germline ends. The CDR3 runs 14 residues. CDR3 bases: TGTGCCAGCAGCGAGGGGGAAGGGTTCGGGGAGCTGTTTTTT. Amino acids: CASSEGEGFGELFF.

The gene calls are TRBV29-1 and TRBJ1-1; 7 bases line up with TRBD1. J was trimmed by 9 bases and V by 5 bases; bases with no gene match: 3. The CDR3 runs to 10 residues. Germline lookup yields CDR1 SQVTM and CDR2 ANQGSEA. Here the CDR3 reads CSVWTGQAFF. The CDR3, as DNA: TGCAGCGTTTGGACAGGCCAAGCTTTCTTT.

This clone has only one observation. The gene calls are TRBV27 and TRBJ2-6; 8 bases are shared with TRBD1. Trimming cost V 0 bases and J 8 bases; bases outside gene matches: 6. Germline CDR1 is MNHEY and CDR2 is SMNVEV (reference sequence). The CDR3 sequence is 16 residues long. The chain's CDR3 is CASSLSPDRGPNVLTF. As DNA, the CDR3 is TGTGCCAGCAGTTTATCGCCAGACAGGGGTCCCAACGTCCTGACTTTC.

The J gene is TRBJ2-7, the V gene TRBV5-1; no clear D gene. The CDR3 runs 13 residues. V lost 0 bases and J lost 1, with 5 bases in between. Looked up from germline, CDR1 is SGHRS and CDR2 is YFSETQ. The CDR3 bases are TGCGCCAGCAGCTTGGGGCAGTCCTACGAGCAGTACTTC. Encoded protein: CASSLGQSYEQYF.

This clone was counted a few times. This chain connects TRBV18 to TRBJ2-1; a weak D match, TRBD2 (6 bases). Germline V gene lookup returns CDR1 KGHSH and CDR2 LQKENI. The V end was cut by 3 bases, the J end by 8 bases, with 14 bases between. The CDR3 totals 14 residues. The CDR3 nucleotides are TGTGCCAGCTCACCGCCCGGGGACTTCGATGAGCAGTTCTTC. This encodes CASSPPGDFDEQFF.

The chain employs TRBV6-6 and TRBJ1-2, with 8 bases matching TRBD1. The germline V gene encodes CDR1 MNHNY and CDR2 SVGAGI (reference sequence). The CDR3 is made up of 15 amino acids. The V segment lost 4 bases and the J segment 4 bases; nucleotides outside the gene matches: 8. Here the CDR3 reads CASSSGQGRGYGYTF. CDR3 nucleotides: TGTGCCAGCAGTTCCGGACAGGGTAGGGGCTATGGCTACACCTTC.

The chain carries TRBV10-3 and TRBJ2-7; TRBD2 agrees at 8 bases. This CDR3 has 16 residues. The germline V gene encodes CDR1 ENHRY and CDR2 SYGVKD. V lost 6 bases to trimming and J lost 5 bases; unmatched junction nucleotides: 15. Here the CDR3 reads CAIRATLAGLADEQYF. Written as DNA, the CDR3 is TGTGCCATCAGAGCGACCCTAGCGGGCCTAGCGGACGAGCAGTACTTC.

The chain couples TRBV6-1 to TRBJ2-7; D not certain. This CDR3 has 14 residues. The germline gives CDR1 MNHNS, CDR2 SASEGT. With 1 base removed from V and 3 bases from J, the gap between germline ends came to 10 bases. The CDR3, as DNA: TGTGCCAGCAGTGAAGAGGGCCCGATCTACGAGCAGTACTTC. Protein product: CASSEEGPIYEQYF.

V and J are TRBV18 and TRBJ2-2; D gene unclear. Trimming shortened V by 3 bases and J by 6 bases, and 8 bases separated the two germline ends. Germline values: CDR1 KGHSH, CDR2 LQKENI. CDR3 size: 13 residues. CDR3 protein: CASSPMVAGELFF. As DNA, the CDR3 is TGTGCCAGCTCACCCATGGTGGCCGGGGAGCTGTTTTTT. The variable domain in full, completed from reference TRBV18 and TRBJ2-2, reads NAGVMQNPRHLVRRRGQEARLRCSPMKGHSHVYWYRQLPEEGLKFMVYLQKENIIDESGMPKERFSAEFPKEGPSILRIQQVVRGDSAAYFCASSPMVAGELFFGEGSRLTVL.

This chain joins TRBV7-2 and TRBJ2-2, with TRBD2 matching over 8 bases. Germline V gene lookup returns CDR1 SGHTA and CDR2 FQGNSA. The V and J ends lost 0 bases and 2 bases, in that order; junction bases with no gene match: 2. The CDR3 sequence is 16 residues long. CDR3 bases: TGTGCCAGCAGCTTAGCGGCGGGGGGCAACACCGGGGAGCTGTTTTTT. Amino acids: CASSLAAGGNTGELFF.

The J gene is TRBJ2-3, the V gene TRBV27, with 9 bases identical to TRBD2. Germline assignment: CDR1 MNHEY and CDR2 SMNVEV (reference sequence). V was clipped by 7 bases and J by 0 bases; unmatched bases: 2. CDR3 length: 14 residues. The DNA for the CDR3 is TGTGCCAGCAAAGGACTAGCGAGCACAGATACGCAGTATTTT. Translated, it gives CASKGLASTDTQYF.